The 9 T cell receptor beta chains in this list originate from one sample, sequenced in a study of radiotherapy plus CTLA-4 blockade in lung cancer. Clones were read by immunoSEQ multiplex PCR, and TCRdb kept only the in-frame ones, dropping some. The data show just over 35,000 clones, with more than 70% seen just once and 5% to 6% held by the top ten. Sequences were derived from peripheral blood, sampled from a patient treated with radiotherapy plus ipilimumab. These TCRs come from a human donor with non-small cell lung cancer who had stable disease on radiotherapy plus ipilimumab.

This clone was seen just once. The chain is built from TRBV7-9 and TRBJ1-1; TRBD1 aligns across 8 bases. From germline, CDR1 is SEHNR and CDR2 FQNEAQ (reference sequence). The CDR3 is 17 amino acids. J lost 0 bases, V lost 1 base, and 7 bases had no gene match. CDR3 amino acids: CASSLGTGMGMNTEAFF. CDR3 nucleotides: TGTGCCAGCAGCTTAGGGACAGGGATGGGCATGAACACTGAAGCTTTCTTT.

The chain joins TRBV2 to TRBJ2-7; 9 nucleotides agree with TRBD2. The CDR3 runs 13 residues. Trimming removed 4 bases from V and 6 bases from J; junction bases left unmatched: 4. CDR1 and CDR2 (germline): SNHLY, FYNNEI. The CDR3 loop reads CASSVGSGSEQYF. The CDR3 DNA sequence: TGTGCCAGCAGTGTGGGTAGCGGGAGCGAGCAGTACTTC.

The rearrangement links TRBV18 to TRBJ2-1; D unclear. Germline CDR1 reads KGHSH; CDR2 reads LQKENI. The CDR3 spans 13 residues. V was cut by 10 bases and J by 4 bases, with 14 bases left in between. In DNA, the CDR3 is TGTGCCACCCAAAGAGCGCCGTACAATGAGCAGTTCTTC. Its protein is CATQRAPYNEQFF.

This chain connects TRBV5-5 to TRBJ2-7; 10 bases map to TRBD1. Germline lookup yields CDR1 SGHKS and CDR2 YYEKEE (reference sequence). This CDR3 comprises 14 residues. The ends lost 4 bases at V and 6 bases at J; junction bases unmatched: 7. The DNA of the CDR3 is TGTGCCAGCAGCGTGTGGGACAGGGGCGGCGAGCAGTACTTC. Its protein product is CASSVWDRGGEQYF.

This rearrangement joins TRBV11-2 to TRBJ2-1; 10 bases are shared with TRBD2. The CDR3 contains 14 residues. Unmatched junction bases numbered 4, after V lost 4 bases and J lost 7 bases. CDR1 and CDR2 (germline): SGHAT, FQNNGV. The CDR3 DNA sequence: TGTGCCAGCAGCTCTAGCGGGAGTAGGAATGAGCAGTTCTTC. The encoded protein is CASSSSGSRNEQFF.

The CDR3 sequence is CASSNRGRDTQYF. DNA for the CDR3: TGTGCCAGCAGCAACAGGGGGCGAGATACGCAGTATTTT. The chain joins TRBV7-2 to TRBJ2-3, with 9 bases aligning to TRBD1. In germline, CDR1 is SGHTA, CDR2 FQGNSA. The trim removed 5 bases at V and 5 bases at J, leaving 2 bases unmatched. This CDR3 is 13 amino acids long.

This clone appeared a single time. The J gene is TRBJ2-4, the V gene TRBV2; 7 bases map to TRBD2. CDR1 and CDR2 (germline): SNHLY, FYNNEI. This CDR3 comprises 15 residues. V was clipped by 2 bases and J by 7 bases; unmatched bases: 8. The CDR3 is CASSETSALRNIQYF. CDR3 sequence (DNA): TGTGCCAGCAGTGAAACTAGCGCCCTCAGGAACATTCAGTACTTC.

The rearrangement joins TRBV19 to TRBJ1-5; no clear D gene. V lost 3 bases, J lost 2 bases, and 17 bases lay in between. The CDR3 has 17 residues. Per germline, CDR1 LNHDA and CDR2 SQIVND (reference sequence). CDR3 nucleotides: TGTGCCAGTAGTATCTTTTCGGGAGGTGCTCGCAATCAGCCCCAGCATTTT. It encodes CASSIFSGGARNQPQHF.

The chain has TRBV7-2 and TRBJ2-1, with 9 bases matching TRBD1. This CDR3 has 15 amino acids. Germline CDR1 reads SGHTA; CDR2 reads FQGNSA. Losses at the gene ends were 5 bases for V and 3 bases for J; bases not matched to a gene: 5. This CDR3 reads CASSPGQGGYNEQFF. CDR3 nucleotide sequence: TGTGCCAGCAGCCCGGGACAGGGTGGCTACAATGAGCAGTTCTTC.